The subject of this entry is one TCR beta chain. The antigen is not known. Sequencing of cultured CD4+ T cell DNA used the Oncomine TCR Beta short-read assay. TCRdb used MiXCR to reprocess the PCR reads, holding one entry per CDR3 protein. The table has 13,000 or so distinct CDR3 sequences, 58% seen once; the top ten hold approximately 17%. The data were taken from a study of vaccination and CD4 T cells after COVID-19. As for treatment: approximately nine-day PBMC culture with coronavirus spike peptide pools or control peptides (ViraFEST assay). The V end was cut by 3 bases, the J end by 2 bases, with 13 bases between. The CDR3 is 14 amino acids. CDR1 and CDR2 (germline): DFQATT, SNEGSKA (reference sequence).

This receptor was obtained from a human donor with COVID-19. Material: cultured CD4+ T cells from blood, obtained after SARS-CoV-2 vaccination. The chain combines TRBV20-1 with TRBJ2-5, with D maybe TRBD1 (6 bases). This CDR3 is CSARPTGFQETQYF. In nucleotides, the CDR3 is TGCAGTGCTAGGCCAACAGGGTTTCAAGAGACCCAGTACTTC.